This entry lists 28 T cell receptor beta chains sequenced from one sample in a study of T cell responses to AZD1222 COVID-19 vaccine. TCRdb keeps only in-frame clones here, not all; method: immunoSEQ multiplex PCR. The sample has some 140,000 clones; over 85% are singletons. Sequenced material: peripheral blood, taken on day 0 of AZD1222 vaccination. The receptors originated from an adult in good health.

V usage is TRBV18 and J usage is TRBJ2-2; D is possibly TRBD2 (5 bases). CDR3 length: 18 amino acids. Germline CDR1 reads KGHSH; CDR2 reads LQKENI. V was trimmed by 6 bases and J by 1 base, leaving 21 bases between them. The CDR3 coding sequence is TGTGCCAGCTCCCAAAAGGGAGCTCAGCTGGTGAACACCGGGGAGCTGTTTTTT. Translation: CASSQKGAQLVNTGELFF.

In its sample, this clone was seen once. The rearrangement links TRBV28 to TRBJ2-4, with D possibly matching TRBD2 (6 bases). The CDR3 length is 16 residues. Germline lookup yields CDR1 MDHEN and CDR2 SYDVKM. V gave up 6 bases and J gave up 7 bases, with 22 bases separating them. As DNA, the CDR3 is TGTGCCAGCAGCCCTCGGGGGTCAAGCTTTGGGAACATTCAGTACTTC. This encodes CASSPRGSSFGNIQYF.

The CDR3 nucleotides are TGTGCCAGCAGCTCTACAGGGTATCAGCCCCAGCATTTT. This sequence encodes CASSSTGYQPQHF. The chain is built from TRBV7-2 and TRBJ1-5, with D tentatively TRBD1 (6 bases). Trimming took 4 bases from V and 5 from J, leaving 9 bases between them. The germline V gene has CDR1 SGHTA and CDR2 FQGNSA. The CDR3 is 13 amino acids.

The sample holds one count of this clone. V gene TRBV15 combines with J gene TRBJ1-4; D not resolved. Trimming shortened V by 0 bases and J by 2 bases, and 7 bases separated the two germline ends. The CDR3 is 15 residues long. CDR1 is LNHNV and CDR2 is YYDKDF in the germline V gene (reference sequence). CDR3 protein: CATSRDFWTNEKLFF. CDR3 coding DNA: TGTGCCACCAGCAGAGATTTCTGGACTAATGAAAAACTGTTTTTT.

This clone was found a few times. This rearrangement joins TRBV11-2 to TRBJ1-4; the D gene is possibly TRBD1 (5 bases). CDR1 and CDR2 (germline): SGHAT, FQNNGV. V lost 4 bases and J 4 bases, leaving 13 bases between the germline ends. The length of the CDR3 is 15 residues. The DNA of the CDR3 is TGTGCCAGCAGCTCACTTGGGGGGGGTAATGAAAAACTGTTTTTT. This sequence encodes CASSSLGGGNEKLFF.

A single count supports this clone. The chain combines TRBV29-1 with TRBJ1-2, with TRBD1 matching over 7 bases. The CDR3 consists of 14 residues. Germline V CDR1 and CDR2: SQVTM, ANQGSEA. V was clipped by 3 bases and J by 4 bases; unmatched bases: 8. In nucleotides, the CDR3 is TGCAGCGTTGAGCGAGGGGGCGGTGGCTATGGCTACACCTTC. It translates to CSVERGGGGYGYTF.

The rearrangement uses TRBV18 and TRBJ1-2, with D hard to call. In germline, CDR1 is KGHSH, CDR2 LQKENI. The CDR3 totals 14 residues. V was trimmed by 8 bases and J by 2 bases, leaving 15 bases between them. The CDR3 spells CASVLQPGNYGYTF. DNA for the CDR3: TGTGCCAGCGTGCTCCAACCTGGGAACTATGGCTACACCTTC.

This clone occurred once. The chain employs TRBV5-6 and TRBJ1-3; D is unclear. The CDR3 spans 11 residues. With 4 bases removed from V and 8 bases from J, the gap between germline ends came to 7 bases. CDR1 SGHDT and CDR2 YYEEEE come from the germline V gene. CDR3 amino acids: CASSRGYTIYF. The CDR3 DNA sequence: TGTGCCAGCAGCCGCGGGTACACCATATATTTT. Together with reference TRBV5-6 and TRBJ1-3, the CDR3 gives the full variable domain: DAGVTQSPTHLIKTRGQQVTLRCSPKSGHDTVSWYQQALGQGPQFIFQYYEEEERQRGNFPDRFSGHQFPNYSSELNVNALLLGDSALYLCASSRGYTIYFGEGSWLTVV.

The gene calls are TRBV20-1 and TRBJ2-1, with 7 bases lining up with TRBD1. The CDR3 is 11 residues long. Germline V gene lookup returns CDR1 DFQATT and CDR2 SNEGSKA (reference sequence). V lost 1 base to trimming and J lost 10 bases; unmatched junction nucleotides: 1. CDR3 in DNA: TGCAGTGCTAGAGCGGACAGGGAGCAGTTCTTC. Protein: CSARADREQFF.

This clone was seen only once. The chain couples TRBV18 to TRBJ2-7; 8 bases are shared with TRBD1. The V gene's germline CDR1 is KGHSH and CDR2 LQKENI. CDR3 length equals 17 residues. With 1 base clipped from V and 2 bases from J, the junction kept 10 bases outside the gene matches. The CDR3 region is CASSPRIFGQGTYEQYF. DNA of the CDR3: TGTGCCAGCTCACCACGGATTTTCGGACAGGGCACCTACGAGCAGTACTTC.

The chain employs TRBV28 and TRBJ1-6, with D possibly TRBD1 on 5 matching bases. CDR3 length equals 14 residues. The V gene lost 7 bases and the J gene lost 6 bases, with 13 bases spanning the gap. Germline V gene lookup returns CDR1 MDHEN and CDR2 SYDVKM. CDR3 nucleotide sequence: TGTGCCAGCATCCCCGGGACCAGTAATTCACCCCTCCACTTT. It specifies CASIPGTSNSPLHF.

The chain uses TRBV7-2 and TRBJ2-1, with 7 bases lining up with TRBD2. V dropped 1 base and J dropped 4; count of bases not matched to a gene: 10. CDR3 size: 17 residues. The germline V gene has CDR1 SGHTA and CDR2 FQGNSA. The CDR3 reads CASSLVSAGVGYNEQFF. In DNA form, the CDR3 reads TGTGCCAGCAGCTTAGTAAGCGCGGGAGTGGGGTACAATGAGCAGTTCTTC.

This clone has a count of ten or more. The chain uses TRBV10-1 and TRBJ1-2; D remains ambiguous. This CDR3 spans 13 amino acids. V was trimmed by 3 bases and J by 4 bases, leaving 9 bases between them. CDR1 WNHNN and CDR2 SYGVQD come from the germline V gene (reference sequence). In DNA, the CDR3 is TGCGCCAGCAGTGATGCCGTCGGCTATGGCTACACCTTC. Its translation: CASSDAVGYGYTF.

This chain uses TRBV19 with TRBJ1-2; D might be TRBD1 (5 bases). The germline CDR1 and CDR2 sequences are LNHDA and SQIVND (reference sequence). Trimming took 5 bases from V and 2 from J, leaving 15 bases between them. The CDR3 is 15 amino acids. This CDR3 reads CASSANWGRNYGYTF. As DNA, the CDR3 is TGTGCCAGTAGTGCCAATTGGGGGAGAAACTATGGCTACACCTTC.

The chain carries TRBV14 and TRBJ1-4; D remains ambiguous. Germline CDR1 SGHDN, CDR2 FVKESK. The CDR3 is 16 residues long. Trimming removed 4 bases at V and 5 bases at J, with 17 bases between. The CDR3 reads CASSPFGGRDNEKLFF. CDR3 DNA sequence: TGTGCCAGCAGCCCATTCGGAGGCAGAGACAATGAAAAACTGTTTTTT.

The chain uses TRBV5-1 and TRBJ2-7; D possibly corresponds to TRBD2 (6 bases). V was clipped by 2 bases and J by 2 bases, with 11 bases between them. The CDR3 length is 14 residues. From germline, CDR1 is SGHRS and CDR2 YFSETQ. CDR3 sequence reads: CASSFGGLTYEQYF. Written as DNA, the CDR3 is TGCGCCAGCAGCTTCGGGGGTCTGACCTACGAGCAGTACTTC.

The chain couples TRBV20-1 to TRBJ2-2; 9 nucleotides line up with TRBD2. The germline V gene encodes CDR1 DFQATT and CDR2 SNEGSKA (reference sequence). J lost 5 bases, V lost 6 bases, and 7 bases had no gene match. CDR3 length equals 14 residues. The CDR3: CSASSGSGTGELFF. The CDR3 DNA is TGCAGTGCGAGTAGCGGGAGCGGTACCGGGGAGCTGTTTTTT.

V is TRBV28 and J is TRBJ2-1; 11 bases agree with TRBD2. CDR1 and CDR2 from the germline V gene are MDHEN and SYDVKM. The CDR3 covers 15 residues. After removal of 7 bases from V and 5 bases from J, the junction contained 7 bases not matched to a gene. As DNA, the CDR3 is TGTGCCAGCACTGCGGGGACTAGCGGAGACAATGAGCAGTTCTTC. As protein: CASTAGTSGDNEQFF.

Details on this clone: This specimen includes other DNA sequences encoding the same CDR3. Written as DNA, the CDR3 is TGTGCCAGCAGCTTGGATGGTAATTCACCCCTCCACTTT. Translating it yields CASSLDGNSPLHF. The chain is built from TRBV7-9 and TRBJ1-6; no definite D call. With 3 bases removed from V and 6 bases from J, the gap between germline ends came to 6 bases. The CDR3 spans 13 residues. Germline V lookup: CDR1 SEHNR, CDR2 FQNEAQ (reference sequence). The whole variable domain, filled in from reference TRBV7-9 and TRBJ1-6, reads DTGVSQNPRHKITKRGQNVTFRCDPISEHNRLYWYRQTLGQGPEFLTYFQNEAQLEKSRLLSDRFSAERPKGSFSTLEIQRTEQGDSAMYLCASSLDGNSPLHFGNGTRLTVT.

This clone was recorded only once. This chain connects TRBV3-1 (or the pseudogene TRBV3-2) to TRBJ2-7; D is possibly TRBD1 (5 bases). The V gene's germline CDR1 is LGHDT and CDR2 YNNKEL (reference sequence). V was shortened by 2 bases and J by 6 bases, with 8 bases between the two germline ends. The CDR3 extends over 12 amino acids. The CDR3, as DNA: TGTGCCAGCAGCCAAACCCAGGGCGAGCAGTACTTC. It encodes CASSQTQGEQYF.

The rearrangement links TRBV2 to TRBJ1-1; the match to TRBD1 covers 7 bases. V gave up 7 bases and J gave up 3 bases; unmatched junction bases: 5. Germline CDR1 and CDR2: SNHLY and FYNNEI. This CDR3 contains 13 residues. The CDR3 spells CASNSDRYTEAFF. In DNA form, the CDR3 reads TGTGCCAGCAATTCGGACAGGTACACTGAAGCTTTCTTT. Using reference TRBV2 and TRBJ1-1 for the parts outside the CDR3, the full variable domain is EPEVTQTPSHQVTQMGQEVILRCVPISNHLYFYWYRQILGQKVEFLVSFYNNEISEKSEIFDDQFSVERPDGSNFTLKIRSTKLEDSAMYFCASNSDRYTEAFFGQGTRLTVV.

In its sample, this clone was seen a few times. The chain has TRBV4-1 and TRBJ1-5; 7 bases match TRBD1. The CDR3 is made up of 14 amino acids. The trim removed 4 bases at V and 6 bases at J, leaving 6 bases unmatched. CDR1 and CDR2 (germline): MGHRA, YSYEKL. The CDR3 nucleotides read TGCGCCAGCAGCCCGGACAGGAGGGGTCAGCCCCAGCATTTT. Encoded protein: CASSPDRRGQPQHF.

The CDR3 DNA follows: TGTGCCAGCAGCGAAGGGGGGGTTGAAGCTTTCTTT. Its protein is CASSEGGVEAFF. J is TRBJ1-1 and V is TRBV9; a weak D match, TRBD1 (6 bases). Germline-derived CDR1 and CDR2 are SGDLS and YYNGEE. The CDR3 is made up of 12 amino acids. V dropped 3 bases and J dropped 7 bases, with 10 bases sitting between them.

The CDR3 DNA reads TGTGCCAGCAGCACAGGACAGGGGGCTGGACAGCCCCAGCATTTT. Translating gives CASSTGQGAGQPQHF. V usage is TRBV5-5 and J usage is TRBJ1-5; TRBD1 matches at 11 bases. The CDR3 extends over 15 amino acids. Germline CDR1 and CDR2: SGHKS and YYEKEE (reference sequence). V shed 4 bases and J 7 bases; nucleotides not matched to a gene: 7.

V usage is TRBV18 and J usage is TRBJ2-7; possible D gene TRBD2, 5 bases. The CDR3 runs to 14 residues. Trimming took 6 bases from V and 2 from J, leaving 14 bases between them. Germline V gene data show CDR1 as KGHSH and CDR2 as LQKENI. In DNA form, the CDR3 reads TGTGCCAGCTCCGCCAGTGGAGGCACCTACGAGCAGTACTTC. Protein sequence: CASSASGGTYEQYF.

The chain is built from TRBV7-9 and TRBJ2-7; D gene ambiguous. V dropped 1 base and J dropped 9 bases, with 10 bases sitting between them. CDR1 SEHNR and CDR2 FQNEAQ come from the germline V gene (reference sequence). This CDR3 region has 12 residues. CDR3 region: CASSLEAGGQYF. The CDR3 nucleotides are TGTGCCAGCAGCTTAGAGGCAGGCGGGCAGTACTTC.

This rearrangement joins TRBV6-2 or TRBV6-3 to TRBJ2-7, with D unresolved. The germline gives CDR1 MNHEY, CDR2 SVGEGT. CDR3 length equals 14 residues. The V and J ends lost 0 bases and 1 base respectively, with 7 bases between them. The CDR3 DNA sequence: TGTGCCAGCAGTTACTCGAGAGTTTCCTACGAGCAGTACTTC. Translating it yields CASSYSRVSYEQYF.

V usage is TRBV28 and J usage is TRBJ1-1; D not resolved. Germline assignment: CDR1 MDHEN and CDR2 SYDVKM. Trimming removed 6 bases from V and 2 bases from J, with 10 bases in between. The CDR3 totals 13 residues. The CDR3 here is CASSLAQNTEAFF. The CDR3 region has the DNA TGTGCCAGCAGCCTCGCCCAAAACACTGAAGCTTTCTTT.